Sequencing of this T cell receptor beta chain was carried out in a study of OX40 agonist ivuxolimab in advanced cancers. This clone was detected only once. V dropped 4 bases and J dropped 5 bases, with 17 bases sitting between them. The CDR3 consists of 15 residues. Germline CDR1 and CDR2: MNHEY and SVGAGI. TCRdb keeps only in-frame clones here, not all; method: immunoSEQ multiplex PCR. This sample has about 14,000 clones; approximately 94% occur once, and the top ten carry approximately 22%. The clonotype originates from an adult with an advanced solid tumor such as melanoma, head and neck, liver or kidney cancer. Here the sequenced sample was CD4+ or CD8+ T cells sorted from blood, taken in a trial of the OX40 agonist ivuxolimab. The chain recombines TRBV6-5 with TRBJ1-2; possibly TRBD1 for D (6 bases). The CDR3, as DNA: TGTGCCAGCAGTTTAAATTATAGGGGGTATTATGGCTACACCTTC. Its translation: CASSLNYRGYYGYTF.